These T cell receptor beta chains were read from a single sample in a study of shared clonotypes between healthy human individuals. Method: immunoSEQ multiplex PCR; TCRdb's copy keeps in-frame clones and lacks some. The sample lists 650,000 to 800,000 clones, 55% to 80% occurring once. What was sequenced was memory CD4+ T cells sorted from blood. These receptors all come from a woman aged 30 to 39 in good health. The CDR3 runs from the conserved cysteine through the conserved F or W. A D gene is named only where the DNA matches it firmly. A row's size may be missing; if present it is once, few, many or a size class.

d_gene,v_gene,abundance,j_gene,CDR3nt,CDR3aa
-,TRBV19,-,TRBJ1-5,TGTGCCAGTAGTGGACAGTTTAATCAGCCCCAGCATTTT,CASSGQFNQPQHF
TRBD1,TRBV28,-,TRBJ1-2,TGTGCCAGCAGTTTAGGCAGGGGGGACTATGGCTACACCTTC,CASSLGRGDYGYTF
TRBD1,TRBV6-1,-,TRBJ2-2,TGTGCCAGCAGGGGGCAGGGGGTGACCGGGGAGCTGTTTTTT,CASRGQGVTGELFF
TRBD1,TRBV27,-,TRBJ2-7,TGTGCCAGCAGTTATGACAGGGGGCGCCTCTACGAGCAGTACTTC,CASSYDRGRLYEQYF
TRBD2,TRBV5-1,-,TRBJ2-7,TGCGCCAGCAGCCCGTCGCTTGGTGCGGGAGATTACGAGCAGTACTTC,CASSPSLGAGDYEQYF
-,TRBV28,-,TRBJ1-5,TGTGCCAGCAGTACGGGGGGATATAGCAATCAGCCCCAGCATTTT,CASSTGGYSNQPQHF
-,TRBV5-1,-,TRBJ2-7,TGCGCCAGCAGCTTGGAGCCAGCGGGTGGGCGGGAGCAGTACTTC,CASSLEPAGGREQYF
-,TRBV30,-,TRBJ2-1,TGTGCCTGGAACTCCTACAATGAGCAGTTCTTC,CAWNSYNEQFF
-,TRBV7-9,-,TRBJ1-3,TGTGCCAGCAGCTCAACGCGACGGAACTCTGGAAACACCATATATTTT,CASSSTRRNSGNTIYF
TRBD2,TRBV25-1,once,TRBJ2-2,TGTGCCAGCAGTAGCACTAGCGGGAGTATGTACACCGGGGAGCTGTTTTTT,CASSSTSGSMYTGELFF
-,TRBV5-6,-,TRBJ1-5,TGTGCCAGCAGCTTGGGCGGCCATAGCAATCAGCCCCAGCATTTT,CASSLGGHSNQPQHF
TRBD2,TRBV27,-,TRBJ2-1,TGTGCCACCAAGTCCCCCCCTAGCGGACCCTACAATGAGCAGTTCTTC,CATKSPPSGPYNEQFF
-,TRBV27,-,TRBJ2-3,TGTGCCAGCAGTTTATTCCCCACTAGAACCACAGATACGCAGTATTTT,CASSLFPTRTTDTQYF
-,TRBV7-3,few,TRBJ2-1,TGTGCCAGCAGCTTAACGAACCAGCTCGGCGAGCAGTTCTTC,CASSLTNQLGEQFF
-,TRBV19,-,TRBJ1-5,TGTGCCAGTAGTAATTCCCGCGGCAATCAGCCCCAGCATTTT,CASSNSRGNQPQHF
-,TRBV28,once,TRBJ2-2,TGTGCCAGCAGTTTTAGGGGCCTGAACACCGGGGAGCTGTTTTTT,CASSFRGLNTGELFF
-,TRBV5-1,few,TRBJ2-7,TGCGCCAGCAGCTTCGGTTTGTCGCGGGAGCAGTACTTC,CASSFGLSREQYF
-,TRBV7-9,once,TRBJ2-3,TGTGCCAGCAGCTTAGGAGGACAGCCTACGCAGTATTTT,CASSLGGQPTQYF
TRBD1,TRBV6-1,once,TRBJ1-1,TGTGCCAGCAGTGAAGTCACAGGGGGAGCTTTCTTT,CASSEVTGGAFF
-,TRBV5-1,-,TRBJ1-2,TGCGCCAGCAGCTTGGCGACAGCTAACTATGGCTACACCTTC,CASSLATANYGYTF
TRBD1,TRBV6-1,-,TRBJ2-2,TGTGCCACCCACAGCCGGGACAGCGAGGCCGGGGAGCTGTTTTTT,CATHSRDSEAGELFF
-,TRBV7-2,few,TRBJ2-1,TGTGCCAGCAGCTTAGCGGGAGCGGGTGGGAATGAGCAGTTCTTC,CASSLAGAGGNEQFF
TRBD2,TRBV4-2,-,TRBJ2-1,TGTGCCAGCAGCCAAGAAGGGGGGCTAGCGGGAGTGGAGGAGCAGTTCTTC,CASSQEGGLAGVEEQFF
TRBD2,TRBV10-1,-,TRBJ2-3,TGCGCCAGCAGTGAGCTCGGGACTAGCGTCTTGGATACGCAGTATTTT,CASSELGTSVLDTQYF
TRBD2,TRBV7-2,-,TRBJ2-1,TGTGCCAGCAGCCTACGGACTAGCGGGGGATACAATGAGCAGTTCTTC,CASSLRTSGGYNEQFF
TRBD1,TRBV28,-,TRBJ1-5,TGTGCCAGCAGTTTATACAGCCGGGACAGAAGAATCCAGCCCCAGCATTTT,CASSLYSRDRRIQPQHF
TRBD1,TRBV29-1,-,TRBJ2-7,TGCAGCGTAGAGCTCGGGACAGGGACCTACGAGCAGTACTTC,CSVELGTGTYEQYF
TRBD2,TRBV19,-,TRBJ2-7,TGTGCCAGTAGTATGGGGTGGCTAGCGGGAGTATCCGAGCAGTACTTC,CASSMGWLAGVSEQYF
-,TRBV5-4,-,TRBJ2-5,TGTGCCAGCAGCCCCACAGGGCAAGAGACCCAGTACTTC,CASSPTGQETQYF
-,TRBV10-1,-,TRBJ2-2,TGCGCCAGCAGCGGAACAGGGAACACCGGGGAGCTGTTTTTT,CASSGTGNTGELFF
TRBD1,TRBV6-5,-,TRBJ1-5,TGTGCCAGCAGGCCGGGACAGCATATCCAGCCCCAGCATTTT,CASRPGQHIQPQHF
-,TRBV5-1,-,TRBJ2-7,TGCGCCAGCAGCCCTGAGGTTGCATGGCACGAGCAGTACTTC,CASSPEVAWHEQYF
TRBD1,TRBV28,-,TRBJ2-7,TGTGCCAGCAGATGGACAGGACAACTCTACGAGCAGTACTTC,CASRWTGQLYEQYF
-,TRBV6-4,-,TRBJ2-2,TGTGCCAGCAGTGACTCGATAGCAGATCCGAACACCGGGGAGCTGTTTTTT,CASSDSIADPNTGELFF
-,TRBV7-6,many,TRBJ1-3,TGTGCCAGCAGCCCCTCCAGTCAGGGAGGTGGAAACACCATATATTTT,CASSPSSQGGGNTIYF